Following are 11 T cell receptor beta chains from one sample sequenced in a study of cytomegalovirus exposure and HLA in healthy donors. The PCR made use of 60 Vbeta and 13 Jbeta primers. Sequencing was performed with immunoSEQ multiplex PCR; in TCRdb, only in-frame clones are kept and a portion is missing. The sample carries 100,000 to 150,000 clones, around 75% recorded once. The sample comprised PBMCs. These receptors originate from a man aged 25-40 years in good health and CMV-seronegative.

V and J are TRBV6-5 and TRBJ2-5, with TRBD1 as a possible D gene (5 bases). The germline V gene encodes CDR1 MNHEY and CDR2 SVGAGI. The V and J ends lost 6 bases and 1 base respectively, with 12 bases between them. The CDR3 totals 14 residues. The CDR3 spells CASSRRTFQETQYF. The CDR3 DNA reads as TGTGCCAGCAGCAGAAGGACATTCCAAGAGACCCAGTACTTC.

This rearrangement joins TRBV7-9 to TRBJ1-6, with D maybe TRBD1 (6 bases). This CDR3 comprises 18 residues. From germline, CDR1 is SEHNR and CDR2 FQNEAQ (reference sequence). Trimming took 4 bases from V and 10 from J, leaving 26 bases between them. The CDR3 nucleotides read TGTGCCAGCAGCTCCCTGGGGAGGGGGGGCAACCGATACTCACCCCTCCACTTT. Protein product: CASSSLGRGGNRYSPLHF.

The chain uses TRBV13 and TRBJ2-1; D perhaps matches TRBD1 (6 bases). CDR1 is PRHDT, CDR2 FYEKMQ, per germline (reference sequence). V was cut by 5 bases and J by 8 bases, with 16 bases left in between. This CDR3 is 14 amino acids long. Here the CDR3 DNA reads TGTGCCAGCAGCCCCGAACAGGGAGCCCATGAGCAGTTCTTC. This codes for CASSPEQGAHEQFF.

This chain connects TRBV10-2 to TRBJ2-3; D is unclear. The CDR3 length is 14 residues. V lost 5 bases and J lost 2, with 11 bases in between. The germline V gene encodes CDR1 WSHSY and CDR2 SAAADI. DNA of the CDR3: TGCGCCAGCAGTCGGAGAACCCACACAGATACGCAGTATTTT. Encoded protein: CASSRRTHTDTQYF.

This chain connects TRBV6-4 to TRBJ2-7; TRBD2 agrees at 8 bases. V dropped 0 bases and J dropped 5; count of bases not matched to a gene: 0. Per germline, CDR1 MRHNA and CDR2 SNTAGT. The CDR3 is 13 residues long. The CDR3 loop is CASSDSTSDEQYF. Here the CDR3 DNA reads TGTGCCAGCAGTGACTCGACTAGCGACGAGCAGTACTTC.

CDR3 bases: TGTGCCAGCAGTTACTCTGCGTCCTACGAGCAGTACTTC. This sequence encodes CASSYSASYEQYF. V gene TRBV6-5 combines with J gene TRBJ2-7, with unresolved D. CDR3 length: 13 residues. Germline V gives CDR1 MNHEY, CDR2 SVGAGI. V lost 0 bases and J lost 1, with 4 bases in between.

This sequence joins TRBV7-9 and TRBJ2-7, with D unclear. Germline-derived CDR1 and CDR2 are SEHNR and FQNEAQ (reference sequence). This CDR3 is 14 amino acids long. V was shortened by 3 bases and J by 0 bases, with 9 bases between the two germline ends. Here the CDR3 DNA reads TGTGCCAGCAGCTTCGGTGCAATCTCCTACGAGCAGTACTTC. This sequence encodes CASSFGAISYEQYF.

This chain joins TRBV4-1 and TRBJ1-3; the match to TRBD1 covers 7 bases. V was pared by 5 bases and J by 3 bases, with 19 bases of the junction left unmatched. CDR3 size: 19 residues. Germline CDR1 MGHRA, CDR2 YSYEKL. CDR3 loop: CASSSWLKTGSSVGNTIYF. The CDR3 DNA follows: TGCGCCAGCAGCTCCTGGCTAAAGACAGGGTCGTCAGTTGGAAACACCATATATTTT.

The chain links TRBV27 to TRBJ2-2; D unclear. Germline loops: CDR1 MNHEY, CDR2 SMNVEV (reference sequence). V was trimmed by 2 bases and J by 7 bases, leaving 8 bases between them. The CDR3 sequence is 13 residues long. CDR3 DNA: TGTGCCAGCAGTTTACTTTCCAGCGGGGAGCTGTTTTTT. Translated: CASSLLSSGELFF.

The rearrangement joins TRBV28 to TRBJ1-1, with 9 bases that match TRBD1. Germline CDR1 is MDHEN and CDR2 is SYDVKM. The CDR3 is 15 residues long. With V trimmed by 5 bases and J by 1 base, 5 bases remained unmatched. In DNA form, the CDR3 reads TGTGCCAGCAGTACCCGGACAGGGGCGAACACTGAAGCTTTCTTT. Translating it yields CASSTRTGANTEAFF.

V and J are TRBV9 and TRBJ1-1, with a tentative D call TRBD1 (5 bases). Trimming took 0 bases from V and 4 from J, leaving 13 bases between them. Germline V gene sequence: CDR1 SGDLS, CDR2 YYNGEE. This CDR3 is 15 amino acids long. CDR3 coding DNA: TGTGCCAGCAGCGTAGAATCCGGGGGGGGCACTGAAGCTTTCTTT. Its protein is CASSVESGGGTEAFF. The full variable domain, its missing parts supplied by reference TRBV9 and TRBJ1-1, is DSGVTQTPKHLITATGQRVTLRCSPRSGDLSVYWYQQSLDQGLQFLIQYYNGEERAKGNILERFSAQQFPDLHSELNLSSLELGDSALYFCASSVESGGGTEAFFGQGTRLTVV.